This T cell receptor beta chain was retrieved from a study of blood T cell repertoires in COVID-19. Study context: Material from acute and convalescent COVID-19 was sourced from the United States, Italy and Spain.

TCRdb's copy holds only in-frame clones and misses some; the assay was immunoSEQ multiplex PCR. The table has hundreds of thousands of clones, around 87% seen once. Clinical histories supplied by participants themselves formed the basis of cohort assignment. Germline CDR1 SGHDT, CDR2 YYEEEE. V shed 0 bases and J shed 3 bases, with 10 bases lying between them. The CDR3 is 15 amino acids. The TCR comes from a woman aged 40 to 55 with acute COVID-19. The chain joins TRBV5-6 to TRBJ1-5, with TRBD1 as a possible D gene (5 bases). Sequenced sample: PBMCs or T cells enriched from blood (not recorded which). CDR3 loop: CASSLASRDNQPQHF. The DNA of the CDR3 is TGTGCCAGCAGCTTGGCATCCAGGGACAATCAGCCCCAGCATTTT.